The 24 T cell receptor beta chains reported below all come from one sample, sequenced in a study of T cells in Graves' hyperthyroidism and ophthalmopathy. The investigators amplified TCR beta CDR3 regions from RNA transcripts. A set of HTBI primers served as the primers for a first-round RT-PCR of the TCR CDR3. TCRdb independently ran MiXCR on the multiplex PCR reads; one entry per CDR3 protein. Of some 760,000 distinct CDR3 sequences in the sample, roughly 15% were seen once. Specimen: blood. These receptor sequences come from a woman younger than 30 with Graves' hyperthyroidism.

The J gene is TRBJ1-2, the V gene TRBV7-9, with a possible D match to TRBD1 (6 bases). Germline loops: CDR1 SEHNR, CDR2 FQNEAQ (reference sequence). V shed 8 bases and J shed 2 bases, with 15 bases lying between them. The length of the CDR3 is 14 residues. CDR3 amino acids: CASAETGLNYGYTF. CDR3 nucleotide sequence: TGTGCCAGCGCTGAGACAGGCCTCAACTATGGCTACACCTTC.

In the case of this clonotype: This may be a read error: a much more frequent sequence differs by one nucleotide. The V gene is TRBV11-2, the J gene TRBJ2-1; possibly TRBD2 for D (6 bases). The CDR3 has 15 residues. Trimming stripped 10 bases from V and 3 bases from J, with 19 bases between. Germline lookup yields CDR1 SGHAT and CDR2 FQNNGV. CDR3 DNA sequence: TGTGCCACCACCCCAGGAGGGAGGATCTACAATGAGCAGTTCTTC. Residues: CATTPGGRIYNEQFF.

This clonotype has ten or more counts. The chain joins TRBV27 to TRBJ2-2; D possibly corresponds to TRBD1 (6 bases). CDR3 length: 16 amino acids. With 4 bases removed from V and 5 bases from J, the gap between germline ends came to 17 bases. Per germline, CDR1 MNHEY and CDR2 SMNVEV (reference sequence). CDR3 bases: TGTGCCAGCAGTTCCCCACAGGGTCCTCTGACCGGGGAGCTGTTTTTT. Translation gives CASSSPQGPLTGELFF.

This chain connects TRBV9 to TRBJ2-1; TRBD2 agrees at 11 bases. CDR1 and CDR2 from the germline V gene are SGDLS and YYNGEE. CDR3 size: 21 residues. V shed 0 bases and J 3 bases; nucleotides not matched to a gene: 17. This CDR3 reads CASSVVGRGLAGPGGYNEQFF. CDR3 bases: TGTGCCAGCAGCGTAGTGGGCAGAGGACTAGCGGGCCCTGGAGGCTACAATGAGCAGTTCTTC.

This clonotype was found many times. The CDR3 nucleotides read TGTGCCAGCTCATTACTTCGGGGGGCTTACGAGCAGTACTTC. Its translation is CASSLLRGAYEQYF. The genes are TRBV7-2 and TRBJ2-7; perhaps TRBD2 as D (7 bases). The CDR3 has 14 amino acids. V lost 8 bases and J lost 4, with 18 bases in between. Germline V gene sequence: CDR1 SGHTA, CDR2 FQGNSA.

This clonotype has at least ten counts. The rearrangement links TRBV12-3 or TRBV12-4 to TRBJ2-1; D tentatively reads TRBD1 or TRBD2 (5 bases each). V gave up 6 bases and J gave up 0 bases, with 18 bases separating them. This CDR3 has 17 amino acids. The CDR3 spells CASRLLLGRSSYNEQFF. The CDR3 nucleotides are TGTGCCAGCAGACTACTACTGGGACGTAGCTCCTACAATGAGCAGTTCTTC.

This clonotype was recorded at least ten times. The chain carries TRBV27 and TRBJ2-3, with no clear D. From germline, CDR1 is MNHEY and CDR2 SMNVEV (reference sequence). This CDR3 has 13 amino acids. V lost 8 bases, J lost 9 bases, and 18 bases lay in between. This chain's CDR3 is CASRLFAAETQYF. CDR3 coding DNA: TGTGCCAGCCGCCTCTTTGCCGCCGAAACGCAGTATTTT.

This clonotype was detected many times. The chain has TRBV7-9 and TRBJ2-3, with 7 nucleotides matching TRBD1. The CDR3 has 15 amino acids. J was trimmed by 7 bases and V by 5 bases; bases with no gene match: 12. Germline CDR1 SEHNR, CDR2 FQNEAQ (reference sequence). This chain's CDR3 is CASSPTGAGVYTQYF. CDR3 DNA: TGTGCCAGCAGCCCCACAGGGGCCGGGGTATATACGCAGTATTTT.

V and J are TRBV11-2 and TRBJ1-4, with 8 bases fitting TRBD1. Losses at the gene ends were 2 bases for V and 7 bases for J; bases not matched to a gene: 12. Germline values: CDR1 SGHAT, CDR2 FQNNGV. There are 17 residues in the CDR3. The CDR3 loop reads CASSLSAWQGAGEKLFF. CDR3 coding DNA: TGTGCCAGCAGCTTATCTGCATGGCAGGGGGCAGGTGAAAAACTGTTTTTT.

Comments on this clonotype: Since no conserved phenylalanine or tryptophan closes the CDR3, a read error is the likely cause. This chain uses TRBV13 with TRBJ2-1; TRBD1 might be the D (5 bases). Germline loops: CDR1 PRHDT, CDR2 FYEKMQ (reference sequence). Trimming shortened V by 2 bases and J by 4 bases, and 15 bases separated the two germline ends. This CDR3 has 16 amino acids. For the CDR3, the DNA is TGTGCCAGCAGCTTACATCCAGGGTCTTCATACAATGAGCAGTTCCTC. Translation gives CASSLHPGSSYNEQFL.

This clonotype was recorded at least ten times. The genes are TRBV12-3 or TRBV12-4 and TRBJ1-1; D gene ambiguous. Deletions cut 4 bases from V and 3 bases from J, with 6 bases between. CDR3 size: 12 residues. The CDR3 sequence is CASSSRYTEAFF. CDR3 in DNA: TGTGCCAGCAGTTCCCGTTACACTGAAGCTTTCTTT.

The chain joins TRBV4-3 to TRBJ1-1, with D hard to call. The germline V gene encodes CDR1 LGHNA and CDR2 YSLEER. This CDR3 has 18 amino acids. V shed 1 base and J shed 1 base, with 19 bases lying between them. CDR3: CASSQGPLLRDTNTEAFF. Written as DNA, the CDR3 is TGCGCCAGCAGCCAAGGCCCCCTCTTACGGGATACGAACACTGAAGCTTTCTTT.

The V call is TRBV9, the J call TRBJ2-1; D may correspond to TRBD1 or TRBD2 (5 bases each). V lost 0 bases and J lost 3, with 13 bases in between. CDR1 is SGDLS, CDR2 YYNGEE, per germline. This CDR3 has 16 residues. The CDR3 spells CASSVGGRLNYNEQFF. DNA of the CDR3: TGTGCCAGCAGCGTAGGGGGACGGCTGAACTACAATGAGCAGTTCTTC.

The chain links TRBV12-5 to TRBJ1-1, with D possibly TRBD1 on 5 matching bases. The germline V and J ends were trimmed by 0 bases and 0 bases, with 11 bases remaining between them. The CDR3 spans 16 residues. In germline, CDR1 is LGHNT, CDR2 FRNRAP. Here the CDR3 reads CASGLVLGGLNTEAFF. DNA for the CDR3: TGTGCTAGTGGTTTGGTACTGGGGGGGTTGAACACTGAAGCTTTCTTT.

Of note for this clonotype: At one end the junction does not follow the germline gene, possibly because of a read error. This chain uses TRBV18 with TRBJ2-7, with unresolved D. The CDR3 consists of 12 residues. The germline V gene has CDR1 KGHSH and CDR2 LQKENI. CDR3 in DNA: TGTGCCAGCTCACCATTGGGCTACGAGCAGCACTTC. Translated: CASSPLGYEQHF.

This clonotype appeared many times. This sequence joins TRBV11-2 and TRBJ2-5, with D unclear. Germline lookup yields CDR1 SGHAT and CDR2 FQNNGV. The V gene lost 1 base and the J gene lost 3 bases, with 6 bases spanning the gap. The CDR3 runs to 13 residues. The CDR3 region has the DNA TGTGCCAGCAGCTTAGTATTCGAAGAGACCCAGTACTTC. Residues: CASSLVFEETQYF.

This clonotype was seen at least ten times. The chain carries TRBV30 and TRBJ2-3; D remains unclear. The length of the CDR3 is 13 residues. The V and J ends lost 0 bases and 2 bases respectively, with 6 bases between them. Germline-derived CDR1 and CDR2 are GTSNPN and SVGIG (reference sequence). The CDR3 nucleotides read TGTGCCTGGAGTGTAAGCTCCACAGATACGCAGTATTTT. Amino acids: CAWSVSSTDTQYF.

This clonotype was observed at least ten times. The chain links TRBV30 to TRBJ1-2; 7 positions agree with TRBD1. Germline loops: CDR1 GTSNPN, CDR2 SVGIG (reference sequence). This CDR3 has 13 amino acids. V lost 4 bases, J lost 4 bases, and 6 bases stayed unmatched. The CDR3 spells CAWKLQGTYGYTF. CDR3 in DNA: TGTGCCTGGAAATTACAGGGGACCTATGGCTACACCTTC.

The chain recombines TRBV27 with TRBJ2-7; TRBD1 is a possible D gene (5 bases). CDR3 length equals 15 residues. Germline loops: CDR1 MNHEY, CDR2 SMNVEV (reference sequence). V lost 10 bases, J lost 1 base, and 20 bases lay in between. The CDR3 DNA reads as TGTGCCACCCGGTCCCCAAGGGGCAGGTCCTACGAGCAGTACTTC. Translating it yields CATRSPRGRSYEQYF.

The gene calls are TRBV20-1 and TRBJ2-3; 9 bases line up with TRBD2. This CDR3 comprises 16 residues. The germline gives CDR1 DFQATT, CDR2 SNEGSKA (reference sequence). The trim removed 4 bases at V and 2 bases at J, leaving 10 bases unmatched. DNA for the CDR3: TGCAGTGCTACAGACCCTAGCGGGAAGGACACAGATACGCAGTATTTT. Translated, it gives CSATDPSGKDTDTQYF.

At least ten counts were recorded for this clonotype. This chain connects TRBV20-1 to TRBJ2-7, with D uncertain. The V gene's germline CDR1 is DFQATT and CDR2 SNEGSKA (reference sequence). This CDR3 region has 15 residues. Trimming left V 4 bases short and J 3 bases short, with 19 bases between. This CDR3 is CSAKRIRTTIYEQYF. Here the CDR3 DNA reads TGCAGTGCTAAAAGAATACGCACCACTATCTACGAGCAGTACTTC.

This clonotype has at least ten counts. The chain joins TRBV20-1 to TRBJ1-1; weak D call: TRBD1 (5 bases). This CDR3 comprises 12 residues. V lost 5 bases, J lost 5 bases, and 12 bases lay in between. Germline loops: CDR1 DFQATT, CDR2 SNEGSKA (reference sequence). The CDR3 DNA reads as TGCAGTGCTTATTCTCCAGGGACTGAAGCTTTCTTT. The encoded protein is CSAYSPGTEAFF.

This clonotype appeared many times. This sequence joins TRBV12-3 or TRBV12-4 and TRBJ2-2; D remains unclear. The V gene lost 7 bases and the J gene lost 2 bases, with 23 bases spanning the gap. The CDR3 contains 18 residues. In nucleotides, the CDR3 is TGTGCCAGCACGGAATTCCCCCTGCACTCCCCTAACACCGGGGAGCTGTTTTTT. Protein product: CASTEFPLHSPNTGELFF.

This clonotype was counted a few times. The rearrangement uses TRBV4-1 and TRBJ1-2, with 9 nucleotides matching TRBD1. The V gene's germline CDR1 is MGHRA and CDR2 YSYEKL. This CDR3 spans 16 amino acids. J gave up 4 bases and V 0 bases, and 6 bases lay outside the gene matches. The CDR3 loop reads CASSQDPGTGSYGYTF. CDR3 bases: TGCGCCAGCAGCCAAGACCCCGGGACAGGGAGCTATGGCTACACCTTC.